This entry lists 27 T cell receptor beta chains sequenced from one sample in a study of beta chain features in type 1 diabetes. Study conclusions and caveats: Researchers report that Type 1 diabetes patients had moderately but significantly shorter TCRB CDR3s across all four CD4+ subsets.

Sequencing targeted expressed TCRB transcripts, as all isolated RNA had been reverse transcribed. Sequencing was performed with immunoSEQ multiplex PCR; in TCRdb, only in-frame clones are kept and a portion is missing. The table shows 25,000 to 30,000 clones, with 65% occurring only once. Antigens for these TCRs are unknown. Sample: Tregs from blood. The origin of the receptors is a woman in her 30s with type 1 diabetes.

The CDR3 coding sequence is TGTGCCTGGACCCGGACTAGCGGGAGGCGGGAGCAGTACTTC. The encoded protein is CAWTRTSGRREQYF. The chain couples TRBV30 to TRBJ2-7, with TRBD2 matching over 14 bases. Germline loops: CDR1 GTSNPN, CDR2 SVGIG (reference sequence). V trimming: 4 bases; J trimming: 7 bases; junction bases outside the gene matches: 6. The CDR3 runs to 14 residues.

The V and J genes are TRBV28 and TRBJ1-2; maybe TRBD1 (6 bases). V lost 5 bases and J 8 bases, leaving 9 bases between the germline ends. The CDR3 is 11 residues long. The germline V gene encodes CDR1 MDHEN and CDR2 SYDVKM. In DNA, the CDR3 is TGTGCCAGCAGTGACAGGTTCGGCTACACCTTC. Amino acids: CASSDRFGYTF.

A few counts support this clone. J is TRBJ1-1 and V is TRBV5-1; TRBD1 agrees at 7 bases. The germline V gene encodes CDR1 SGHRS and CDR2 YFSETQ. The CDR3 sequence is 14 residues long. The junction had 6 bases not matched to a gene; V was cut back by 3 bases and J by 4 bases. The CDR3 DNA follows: TGCGCCAGCAGCTCCGACAGGGTAGTCACTGAAGCTTTCTTT. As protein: CASSSDRVVTEAFF.

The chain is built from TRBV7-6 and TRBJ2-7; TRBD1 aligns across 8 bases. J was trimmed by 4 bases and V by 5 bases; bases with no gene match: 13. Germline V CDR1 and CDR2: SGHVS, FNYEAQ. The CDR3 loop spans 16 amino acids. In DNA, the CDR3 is TGTGCCAGCAGCCCATCCTTCCGGACAGGGACGTACGAGCAGTACTTC. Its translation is CASSPSFRTGTYEQYF. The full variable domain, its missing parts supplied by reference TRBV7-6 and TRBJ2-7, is GAGVSQSPRYKVTKRGQDVALRCDPISGHVSLYWYRQALGQGPEFLTYFNYEAQQDKSGLPNDRFSAERPEGSISTLTIQRTEQRDSAMYRCASSPSFRTGTYEQYFGPGTRLTVT.

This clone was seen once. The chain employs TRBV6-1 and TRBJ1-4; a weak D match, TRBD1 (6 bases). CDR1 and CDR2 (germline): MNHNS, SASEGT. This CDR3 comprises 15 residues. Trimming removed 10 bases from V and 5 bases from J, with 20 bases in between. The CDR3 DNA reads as TGTGCCACCGAGAAGCGTACAGGGCGGAATGAAAAACTGTTTTTT. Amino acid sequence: CATEKRTGRNEKLFF.

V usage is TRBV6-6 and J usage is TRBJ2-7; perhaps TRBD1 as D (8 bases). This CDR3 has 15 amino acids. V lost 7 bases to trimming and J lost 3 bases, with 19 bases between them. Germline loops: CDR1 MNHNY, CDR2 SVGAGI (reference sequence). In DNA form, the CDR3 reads TGTGCCAGCACCACAGGGGGGGTGCCCCTCTACGAGCAGTACTTC. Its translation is CASTTGGVPLYEQYF.

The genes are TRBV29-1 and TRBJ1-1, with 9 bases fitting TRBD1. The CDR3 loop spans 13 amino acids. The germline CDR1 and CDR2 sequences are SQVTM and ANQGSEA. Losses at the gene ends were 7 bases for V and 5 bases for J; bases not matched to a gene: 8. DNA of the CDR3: TGCAGCGGCTGGACAGGGGTATGGACTGAAGCTTTCTTT. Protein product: CSGWTGVWTEAFF. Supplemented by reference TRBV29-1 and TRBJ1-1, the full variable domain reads SAVISQKPSRDICQRGTSLTIQCQVDSQVTMMFWYRQQPGQSLTLIATANQGSEATYESGFVIDKFPISRPNLTFSTLTVSNMSPEDSSIYLCSGWTGVWTEAFFGQGTRLTVV.

The CDR3 bases are TGTGCCAGCAGCTTGCGGGAGGGGGGGGGCAATGAGCAGTTCTTC. Translated, it gives CASSLREGGGNEQFF. The chain has TRBV5-4 and TRBJ2-1, with 8 bases matching TRBD2. The V and J ends lost 1 base and 6 bases, in that order; junction bases with no gene match: 6. The CDR3 extends over 15 amino acids. The germline V gene encodes CDR1 SGHNT and CDR2 YYREEE (reference sequence).

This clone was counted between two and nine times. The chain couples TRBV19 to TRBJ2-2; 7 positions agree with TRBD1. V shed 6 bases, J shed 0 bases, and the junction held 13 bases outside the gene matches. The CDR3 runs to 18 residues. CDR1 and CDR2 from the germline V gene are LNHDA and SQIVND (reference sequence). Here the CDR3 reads CASRTRRRTGANTGELFF. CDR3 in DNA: TGTGCCAGTAGGACGCGGCGGCGGACAGGAGCGAACACCGGGGAGCTGTTTTTT.

In DNA, the CDR3 is TGTGCCAGCAGTGGCGGACTAGGTTACAATGAGCAGTTCTTC. Translating gives CASSGGLGYNEQFF. The gene calls are TRBV25-1 and TRBJ2-1; 7 bases are a match to TRBD2. Germline-derived CDR1 and CDR2 are MGHDK and SYGVNS. The junction had 4 bases not matched to a gene; V was cut back by 4 bases and J by 4 bases. There are 14 residues in the CDR3.

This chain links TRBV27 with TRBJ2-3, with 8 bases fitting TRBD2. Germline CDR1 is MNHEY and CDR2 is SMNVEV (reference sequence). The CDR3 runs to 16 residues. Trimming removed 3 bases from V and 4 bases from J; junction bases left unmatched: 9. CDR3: CASSFDLAGGADTQYF. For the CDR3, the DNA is TGTGCCAGCAGTTTCGATCTAGCGGGCGGCGCAGATACGCAGTATTTT.

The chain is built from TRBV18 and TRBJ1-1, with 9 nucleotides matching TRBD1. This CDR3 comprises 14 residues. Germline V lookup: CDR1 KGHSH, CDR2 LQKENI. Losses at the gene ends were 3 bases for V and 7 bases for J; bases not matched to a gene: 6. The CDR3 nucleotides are TGTGCCAGCTCACCCCTACAGGGGGCGGGTGAAGCTTTCTTT. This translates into CASSPLQGAGEAFF.

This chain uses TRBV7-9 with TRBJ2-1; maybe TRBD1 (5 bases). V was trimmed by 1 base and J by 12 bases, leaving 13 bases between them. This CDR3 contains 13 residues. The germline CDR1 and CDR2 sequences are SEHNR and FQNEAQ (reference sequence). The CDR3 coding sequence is TGTGCCAGCAGCTTAGACGTGCAGGGCTGGCAGTTCTTC. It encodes CASSLDVQGWQFF.

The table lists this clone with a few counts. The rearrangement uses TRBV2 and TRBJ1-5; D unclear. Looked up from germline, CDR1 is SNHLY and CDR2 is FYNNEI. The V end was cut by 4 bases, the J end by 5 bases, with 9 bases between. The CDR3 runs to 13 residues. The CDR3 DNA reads TGTGCCAGCAGTGGTCAGGTAGATCAGCCCCAGCATTTT. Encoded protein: CASSGQVDQPQHF.

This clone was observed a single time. In nucleotides, the CDR3 is TGTGCCAGCAGCTTTGGGCGTGGAAGGACAGGGCGGGAGACCCAGTACTTC. Its translation is CASSFGRGRTGRETQYF. V is TRBV7-9 and J is TRBJ2-5, with 8 bases lining up with TRBD1. Per germline, CDR1 SEHNR and CDR2 FQNEAQ (reference sequence). The trim removed 3 bases at V and 5 bases at J, leaving 14 bases unmatched. The CDR3 runs to 17 residues.

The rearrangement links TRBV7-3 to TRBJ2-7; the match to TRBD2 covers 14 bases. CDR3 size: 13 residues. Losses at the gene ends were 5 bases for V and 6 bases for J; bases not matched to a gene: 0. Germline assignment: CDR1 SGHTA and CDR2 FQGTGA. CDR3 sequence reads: CASSGTSGSEQYF. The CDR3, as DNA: TGTGCCAGCAGCGGGACTAGCGGGAGCGAGCAGTACTTC.

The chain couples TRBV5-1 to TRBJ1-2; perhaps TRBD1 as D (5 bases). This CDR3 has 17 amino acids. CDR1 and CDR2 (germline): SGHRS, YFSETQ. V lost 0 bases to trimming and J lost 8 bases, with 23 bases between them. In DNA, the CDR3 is TGCGCCAGCAGCTTGGTCGTGGGGACTGGGCAAGGTTCGGGCTACACCTTC. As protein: CASSLVVGTGQGSGYTF.

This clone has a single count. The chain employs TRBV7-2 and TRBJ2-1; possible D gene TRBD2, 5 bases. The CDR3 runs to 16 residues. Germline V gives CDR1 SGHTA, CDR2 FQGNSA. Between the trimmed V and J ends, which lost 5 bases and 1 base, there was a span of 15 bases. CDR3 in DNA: TGTGCCAGCAGCCTAATAAGCGGAGGATCCTACAATGAGCAGTTCTTC. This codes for CASSLISGGSYNEQFF.

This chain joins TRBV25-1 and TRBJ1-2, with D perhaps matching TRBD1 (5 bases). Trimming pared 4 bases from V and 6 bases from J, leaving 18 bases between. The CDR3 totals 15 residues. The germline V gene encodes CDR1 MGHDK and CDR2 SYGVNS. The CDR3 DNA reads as TGTGCCAGCAGTGGGGGGACGGGGGAAGCGGATGGCTACACCTTC. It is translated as CASSGGTGEADGYTF.

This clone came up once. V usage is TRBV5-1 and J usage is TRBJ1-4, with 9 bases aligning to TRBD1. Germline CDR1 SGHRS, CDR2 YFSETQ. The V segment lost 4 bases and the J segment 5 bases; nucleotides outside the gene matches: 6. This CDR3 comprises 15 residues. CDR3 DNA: TGCGCCAGCAGCCTGCTCGGGACAGGGAATGAAAAACTGTTTTTT. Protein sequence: CASSLLGTGNEKLFF.

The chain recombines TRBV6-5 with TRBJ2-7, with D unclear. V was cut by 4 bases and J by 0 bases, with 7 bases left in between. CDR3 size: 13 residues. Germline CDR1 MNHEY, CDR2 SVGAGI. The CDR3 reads CASSSGDSYEQYF. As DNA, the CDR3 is TGTGCCAGCAGTTCAGGCGACTCCTACGAGCAGTACTTC.

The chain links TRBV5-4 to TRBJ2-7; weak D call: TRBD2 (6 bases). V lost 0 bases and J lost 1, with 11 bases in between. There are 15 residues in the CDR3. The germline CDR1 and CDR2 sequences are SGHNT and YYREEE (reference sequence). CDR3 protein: CASSLGATSSYEQYF. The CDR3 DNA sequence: TGTGCCAGCAGCTTGGGGGCGACTAGTTCCTACGAGCAGTACTTC. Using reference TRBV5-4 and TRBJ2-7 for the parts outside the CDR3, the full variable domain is ETGVTQSPTHLIKTRGQQVTLRCSSQSGHNTVSWYQQALGQGPQFIFQYYREEENGRGNFPPRFSGLQFPNYSSELNVNALELDDSALYLCASSLGATSSYEQYFGPGTRLTVT.

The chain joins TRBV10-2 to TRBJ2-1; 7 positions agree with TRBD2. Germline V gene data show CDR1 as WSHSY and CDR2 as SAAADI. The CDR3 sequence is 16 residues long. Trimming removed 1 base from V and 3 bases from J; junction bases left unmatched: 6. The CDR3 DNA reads TGCGCCAGCAGTGAGTGGGGGGGGGACCTCTACAATGAGCAGTTCTTC. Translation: CASSEWGGDLYNEQFF.

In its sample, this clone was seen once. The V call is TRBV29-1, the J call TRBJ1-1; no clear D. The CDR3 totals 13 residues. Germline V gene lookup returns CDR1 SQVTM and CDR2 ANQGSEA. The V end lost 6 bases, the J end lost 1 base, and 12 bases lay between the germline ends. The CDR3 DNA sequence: TGCAGCGTCGGCCACCGAGGGAACACTGAAGCTTTCTTT. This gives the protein CSVGHRGNTEAFF.

The CDR3 spells CSVLGQGAEGYGYTF. CDR3 coding DNA: TGCAGCGTTTTAGGACAGGGGGCGGAAGGCTATGGCTACACCTTC. This sequence joins TRBV29-1 and TRBJ1-2, with TRBD1 matching 11 bases. Germline trimming cut 5 bases from V and 4 bases from J; bases unmatched to any gene: 9. This CDR3 comprises 15 residues. Germline CDR1 reads SQVTM; CDR2 reads ANQGSEA.

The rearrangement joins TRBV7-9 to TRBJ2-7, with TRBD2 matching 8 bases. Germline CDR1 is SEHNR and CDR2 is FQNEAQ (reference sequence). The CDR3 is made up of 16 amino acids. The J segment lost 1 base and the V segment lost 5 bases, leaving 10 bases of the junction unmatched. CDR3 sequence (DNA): TGTGCCAGCAGCCGAGCGGTAGAGCGGGGGTCCTACGAGCAGTACTTC. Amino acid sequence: CASSRAVERGSYEQYF.

CDR3 nucleotides: TGTGCCAGGAACAGTGGCGAGAGCAATGAGCAGTTCTTC. This sequence encodes CARNSGESNEQFF. The chain employs TRBV7-3 and TRBJ2-1; D is ambiguous. The V gene's germline CDR1 is SGHTA and CDR2 FQGTGA. Trimming pared 9 bases from V and 6 bases from J, leaving 15 bases between. This CDR3 is built from 13 residues.